Shown below are 19 T cell receptor beta chains from a single sample sequenced in a study of T cell clones after liver transplantation. The repertoire was sequenced with immunoSEQ multiplex PCR; TCRdb's copy has only in-frame clones and lacks some. The sample has tens of thousands of clones; 90% are singletons. The sequencing here drew on CD4+ T cells from blood, taken before liver transplant. The origin of the receptors is a human donor who received a liver transplant.

The chain recombines TRBV18 with TRBJ2-2; TRBD1 aligns across 7 bases. The germline V gene encodes CDR1 KGHSH and CDR2 LQKENI. The CDR3 is 16 amino acids. Trimming cost V 2 bases and J 6 bases; bases outside gene matches: 9. CDR3 bases: TGTGCCAGCTCACCATCGGAGACAGGGCGTTCCGGGGAGCTGTTTTTT. This translates into CASSPSETGRSGELFF. The entire variable domain, with the rest obtained from reference TRBV18 and TRBJ2-2, is as follows: NAGVMQNPRHLVRRRGQEARLRCSPMKGHSHVYWYRQLPEEGLKFMVYLQKENIIDESGMPKERFSAEFPKEGPSILRIQQVVRGDSAAYFCASSPSETGRSGELFFGEGSRLTVL.

The CDR3 sequence is CASSQSCRLDTF. The CDR3 DNA sequence: TGCGCCAGCAGTCAATCCTGTCGGTTGGACACCTTC. This chain links TRBV23-1 with TRBJ1-2, with no clear D. TRBV23-1 is an open reading frame, and its role is uncertain. The CDR3 sequence is 12 residues long. Trimming removed 0 bases from V and 12 bases from J, with 11 bases in between.

The chain uses TRBV18 and TRBJ2-7; 10 nucleotides agree with TRBD1. Per the germline V gene, CDR1 is KGHSH and CDR2 is LQKENI. The CDR3 covers 14 residues. V was pared by 6 bases and J by 4 bases, with 6 bases of the junction left unmatched. This CDR3 reads CASSTGTGAYEQYF. The CDR3 DNA is TGTGCCAGCTCGACCGGGACAGGGGCTTACGAGCAGTACTTC.

This chain links TRBV25-1 with TRBJ2-5, with 8 bases matching TRBD1. V gave up 10 bases and J gave up 4 bases; unmatched junction bases: 11. Looked up from germline, CDR1 is MGHDK and CDR2 is SYGVNS. The CDR3 is 14 amino acids. The CDR3 DNA reads TGTGCCACCTCCGACAGGGGTCGGGGAGAGACCCAGTACTTC. This gives the protein CATSDRGRGETQYF.

The chain combines TRBV10-3 with TRBJ1-2; TRBD1 matches at 9 bases. Germline V gene lookup returns CDR1 ENHRY and CDR2 SYGVKD. V dropped 5 bases and J dropped 6; count of bases not matched to a gene: 7. The CDR3 loop spans 14 amino acids. The DNA of the CDR3 is TGTGCCATCAGTACCCGGACAGGGGACAATGGCTACACCTTC. Translating gives CAISTRTGDNGYTF.

J is TRBJ2-3 and V is TRBV6-6, with 7 bases that match TRBD2. The CDR3 is 14 amino acids. Germline V gene data show CDR1 as MNHNY and CDR2 as SVGAGI (reference sequence). J lost 3 bases, V lost 6 bases, and 6 bases had no gene match. The CDR3 nucleotides are TGTGCCAGCAGAGGGGCTAGCGGAACAGATACGCAGTATTTT. Its translation is CASRGASGTDTQYF.

V is TRBV27 and J is TRBJ2-1, with D possibly being TRBD2 (5 bases). The CDR3 is 13 amino acids. The ends were cut back, 6 bases at V and 1 base at J, with 7 bases in the middle. The V gene's germline CDR1 is MNHEY and CDR2 SMNVEV (reference sequence). This CDR3 is CASRTRSYNEQFF. The CDR3 nucleotides read TGTGCCAGCAGAACTAGATCCTACAATGAGCAGTTCTTC.

The chain recombines TRBV30 with TRBJ2-2, with D uncertain. Germline CDR1 and CDR2: GTSNPN and SVGIG (reference sequence). This CDR3 contains 13 residues. V shed 3 bases and J shed 2 bases, with 7 bases lying between them. The CDR3 sequence is CAWRADNTGELFF. Here the CDR3 DNA reads TGTGCCTGGAGGGCAGATAACACCGGGGAGCTGTTTTTT.

The gene calls are TRBV6-5 and TRBJ2-2; TRBD2 is a possible D gene (5 bases). The CDR3 runs 14 residues. The V end was cut by 6 bases, the J end by 4 bases, with 12 bases between. CDR1 MNHEY and CDR2 SVGAGI come from the germline V gene. The CDR3 here is CASRGSGATGELFF. CDR3 nucleotides: TGTGCCAGCAGAGGGAGCGGAGCCACCGGGGAGCTGTTTTTT.

The chain has TRBV11-2 and TRBJ1-6, with D perhaps matching TRBD1 (6 bases). The germline CDR1 and CDR2 sequences are SGHAT and FQNNGV. The CDR3 contains 14 residues. Trimming shortened V by 7 bases and J by 8 bases, and 15 bases separated the two germline ends. The CDR3 DNA sequence: TGTGCCAGCAATACAGGGTGGGCGGATTCACCCCTCCACTTT. Translating it yields CASNTGWADSPLHF.

This clone appeared a few times. The gene calls are TRBV4-3 and TRBJ1-2; the D is unclear. The CDR3 extends over 15 amino acids. Trimming left V 3 bases short and J 0 bases short, with 11 bases between. Germline V gene lookup returns CDR1 LGHNA and CDR2 YSLEER. The CDR3 is CASSQEAVSNYGYTF. Here the CDR3 DNA reads TGCGCCAGCAGCCAGGAGGCAGTATCTAACTATGGCTACACCTTC.

The chain couples TRBV4-2 to TRBJ2-1; TRBD2 matches at 8 bases. V shed 0 bases, J shed 4 bases, and the junction held 8 bases outside the gene matches. The CDR3 loop spans 17 amino acids. CDR1 and CDR2 (germline): LGHNA, YNFKEQ. The CDR3 DNA follows: TGTGCCAGCAGCCAAGAAGCAACGGGAGGGCCGTACAATGAGCAGTTCTTC. This translates into CASSQEATGGPYNEQFF.

The CDR3 DNA reads as TGTGCCAGCAGTGACCAAGGGACAGGGGGCCCTCGGGGCACTGAAGCTTTCTTT. Protein product: CASSDQGTGGPRGTEAFF. V is TRBV2 and J is TRBJ1-1, with 12 bases fitting TRBD1. The ends lost 3 bases at V and 4 bases at J; junction bases unmatched: 12. The germline gives CDR1 SNHLY, CDR2 FYNNEI. This CDR3 has 18 amino acids.

The chain employs TRBV29-1 and TRBJ2-5; D may be TRBD1 or TRBD2 (5 bases each). The tail of the sequence fits TRBJ2-7 better, so the J call may be wrong. Germline-derived CDR1 and CDR2 are SQVTM and ANQGSEA. The CDR3 is 13 residues long. CDR3 coding DNA: TGCAGCGTAGGGACGGGCGCCTCCTACGAGCAGTACTTC. Encoded protein: CSVGTGASYEQYF.

The gene calls are TRBV5-8 and TRBJ1-1, with 7 bases lining up with TRBD1. This CDR3 contains 16 residues. V trimming: 4 bases; J trimming: 0 bases; junction bases outside the gene matches: 9. Per the germline V gene, CDR1 is SGHTS and CDR2 is YDEGEE. The CDR3 loop reads CASSPRGRGMNTEAFF. DNA of the CDR3: TGTGCCAGCAGCCCTAGGGGGCGGGGGATGAACACTGAAGCTTTCTTT.

The chain combines TRBV6-7 with TRBJ2-7; 8 nucleotides align to TRBD1. TRBV6-7 is marked as an open reading frame, function uncertain. The J segment lost 0 bases and the V segment lost 6 bases, leaving 10 bases of the junction unmatched. This CDR3 is built from 16 residues. CDR3 sequence reads: CASRDCGQGPSYEQYF. CDR3 bases: TGTGCCAGCAGAGACTGCGGACAGGGTCCCTCCTACGAGCAGTACTTC.

The chain recombines TRBV2 with TRBJ1-2, with a weak D call TRBD1 (5 bases). This CDR3 is 15 amino acids long. The V gene's germline CDR1 is SNHLY and CDR2 FYNNEI. V was cut by 2 bases and J by 4 bases, with 14 bases left in between. The CDR3 protein is CASSETPGARYGYTF. The CDR3 coding sequence is TGTGCCAGCAGTGAAACGCCCGGGGCCCGCTATGGCTACACCTTC.

The rearrangement uses TRBV28 and TRBJ2-1; 12 nucleotides line up with TRBD2. Germline V lookup: CDR1 MDHEN, CDR2 SYDVKM. The CDR3 totals 16 residues. Unmatched junction bases numbered 9, after V lost 2 bases and J lost 10 bases. The DNA for the CDR3 is TGTGCCAGCAGTTTACTAGCGGGAGGGGGGTACCGGGAGCAGTTCTTC. It specifies CASSLLAGGGYREQFF.

The rearrangement uses TRBV9 and TRBJ2-6; D might be TRBD1 or TRBD2, each matching 5 bases. In germline, CDR1 is SGDLS, CDR2 YYNGEE. This CDR3 comprises 18 residues. The V end lost 0 bases, the J end lost 0 bases, and 13 bases lay between the germline ends. This CDR3 reads CASSVGGAALSGANVLTF. In DNA, the CDR3 is TGTGCCAGCAGCGTAGGAGGGGCCGCCCTCTCTGGGGCCAACGTCCTGACTTTC.